Described below is a single T cell receptor (beta chain) sequence and its context. Authors' methods: The assay estimated nucleated cells by amplifying reference gene primers. Only in-frame clones appear in the TCRdb table, and some are missing; sequencing was by immunoSEQ multiplex PCR. The V and J calls and clone size were taken over from that table, and D and trimming were inferred from the DNA. The top ten clones hold under 5.5% of a sample with around 39,000 clones, 80% to 90% of them seen once. The CDR3 is made up of 15 amino acids. Looked up from germline, CDR1 is SNHLY and CDR2 is FYNNEI. The ends lost 6 bases at V and 2 bases at J; junction bases unmatched: 6. The data were obtained in a study of blood T cell repertoires in COVID-19. Study as a whole: Specimens from acute and convalescent COVID-19 originated in the United States, Italy and Spain. T cells, B-cell-depleted T cells, or PBMCs supplied cDNA or gDNA.

The gene calls are TRBV2 and TRBJ2-1, with 8 bases that match TRBD2. The sample consisted of peripheral blood. This clonotype was sampled from a man in his forties or fifties with active COVID-19. CDR3 amino acids: CASRASGSAYNEQFF. Here the CDR3 DNA reads TGTGCCAGCAGAGCGAGCGGGAGCGCCTACAATGAGCAGTTCTTC.